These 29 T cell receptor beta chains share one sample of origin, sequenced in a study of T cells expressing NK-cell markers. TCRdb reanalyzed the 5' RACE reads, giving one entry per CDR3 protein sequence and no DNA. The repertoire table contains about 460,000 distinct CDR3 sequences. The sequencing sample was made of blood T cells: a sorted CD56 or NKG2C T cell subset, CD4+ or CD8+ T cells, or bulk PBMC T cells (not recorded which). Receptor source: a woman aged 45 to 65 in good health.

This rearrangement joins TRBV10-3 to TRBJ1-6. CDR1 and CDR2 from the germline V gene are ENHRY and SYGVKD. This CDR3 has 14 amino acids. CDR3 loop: CAISDFPDNSPLHF.

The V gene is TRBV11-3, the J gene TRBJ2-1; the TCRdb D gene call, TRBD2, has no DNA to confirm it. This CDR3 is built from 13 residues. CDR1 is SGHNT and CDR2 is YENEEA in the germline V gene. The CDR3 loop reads CASSLAGWGEQFF.

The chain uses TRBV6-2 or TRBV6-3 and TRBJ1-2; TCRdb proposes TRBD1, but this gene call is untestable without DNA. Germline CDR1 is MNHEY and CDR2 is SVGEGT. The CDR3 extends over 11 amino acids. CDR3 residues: CASRMGTKNTF.

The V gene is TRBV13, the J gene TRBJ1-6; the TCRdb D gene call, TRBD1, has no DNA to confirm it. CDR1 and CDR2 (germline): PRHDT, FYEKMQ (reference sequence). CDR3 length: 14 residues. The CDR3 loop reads CASSLRTGGSPLHF.

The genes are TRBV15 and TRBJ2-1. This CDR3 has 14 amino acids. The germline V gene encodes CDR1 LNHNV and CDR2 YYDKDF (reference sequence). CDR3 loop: CATSRADLGNEQFF. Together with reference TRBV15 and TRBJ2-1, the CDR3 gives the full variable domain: DAMVIQNPRYQVTQFGKPVTLSCSQTLNHNVMYWYQQKSSQAPKLLFHYYDKDFNNEADTPDNFQSRRPNTSFCFLDIRSPGLGDTAMYLCATSRADLGNEQFFGPGTRLTVL.

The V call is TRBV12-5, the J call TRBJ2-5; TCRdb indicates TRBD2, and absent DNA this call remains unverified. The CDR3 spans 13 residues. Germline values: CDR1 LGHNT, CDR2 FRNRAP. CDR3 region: CASGWTGQETQYF. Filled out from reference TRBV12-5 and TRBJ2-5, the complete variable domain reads DARVTQTPRHKVTEMGQEVTMRCQPILGHNTVFWYRQTMMQGLELLAYFRNRAPLDDSGMPKDRFSAEMPDATLATLKIQPSEPRDSAVYFCASGWTGQETQYFGPGTRLLVL.

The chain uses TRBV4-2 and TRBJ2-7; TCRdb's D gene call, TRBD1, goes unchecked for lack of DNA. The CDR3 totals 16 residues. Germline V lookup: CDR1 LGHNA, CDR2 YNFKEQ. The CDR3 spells CASSQDPGTGGLEQYF.

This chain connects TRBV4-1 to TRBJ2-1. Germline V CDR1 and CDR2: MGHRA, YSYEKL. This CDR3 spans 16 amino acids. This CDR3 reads CASSQDSSSSYNEQFF.

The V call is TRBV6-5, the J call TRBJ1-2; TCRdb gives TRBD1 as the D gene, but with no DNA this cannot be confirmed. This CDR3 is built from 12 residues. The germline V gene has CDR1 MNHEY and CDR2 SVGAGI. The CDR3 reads CASRPGGAGYTF.

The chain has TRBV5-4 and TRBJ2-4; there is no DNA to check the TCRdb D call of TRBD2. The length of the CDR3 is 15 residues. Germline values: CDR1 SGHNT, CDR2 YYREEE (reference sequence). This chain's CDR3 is CASSFRDSTKNIQYF.

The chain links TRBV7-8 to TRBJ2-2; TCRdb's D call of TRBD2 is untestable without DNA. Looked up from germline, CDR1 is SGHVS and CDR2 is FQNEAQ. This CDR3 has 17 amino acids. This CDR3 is CASSSPGLAGWPGELFF.

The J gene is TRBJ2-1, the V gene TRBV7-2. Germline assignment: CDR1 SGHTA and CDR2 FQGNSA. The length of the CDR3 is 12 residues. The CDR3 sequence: CASRPSHNEQFF.

Here the CDR3 reads CASSHLSTDTEAFF. V gene TRBV5-5 combines with J gene TRBJ1-1; TCRdb indicates TRBD1, and absent DNA this call remains unverified. Germline CDR1 reads SGHKS; CDR2 reads YYEKEE (reference sequence). The CDR3 is 14 residues long.

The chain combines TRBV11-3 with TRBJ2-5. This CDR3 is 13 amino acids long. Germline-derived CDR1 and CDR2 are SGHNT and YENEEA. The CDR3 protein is CASSLAYQETQYF.

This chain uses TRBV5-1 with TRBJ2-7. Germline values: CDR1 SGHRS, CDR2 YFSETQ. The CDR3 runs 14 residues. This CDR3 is CASSFSGRAYEQYF.

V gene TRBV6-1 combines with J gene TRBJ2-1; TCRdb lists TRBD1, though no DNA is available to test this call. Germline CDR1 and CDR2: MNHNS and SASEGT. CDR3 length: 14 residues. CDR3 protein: CASSNSGPGGEQFF.

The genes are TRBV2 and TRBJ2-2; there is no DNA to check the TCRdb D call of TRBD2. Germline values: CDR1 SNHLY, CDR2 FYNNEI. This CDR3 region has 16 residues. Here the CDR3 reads CASSVLAAVTTGELFF.

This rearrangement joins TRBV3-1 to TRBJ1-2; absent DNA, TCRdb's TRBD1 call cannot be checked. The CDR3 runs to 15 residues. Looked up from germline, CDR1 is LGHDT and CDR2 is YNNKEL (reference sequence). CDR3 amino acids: CASSQSSTGWSGYTF.

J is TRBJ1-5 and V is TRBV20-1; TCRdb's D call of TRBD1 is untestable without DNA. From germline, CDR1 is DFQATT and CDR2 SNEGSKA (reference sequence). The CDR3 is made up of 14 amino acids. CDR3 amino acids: CSAGAGQGGEPQHF.

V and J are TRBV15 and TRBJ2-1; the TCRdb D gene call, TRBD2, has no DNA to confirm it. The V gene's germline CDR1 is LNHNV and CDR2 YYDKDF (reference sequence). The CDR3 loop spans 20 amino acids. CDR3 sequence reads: CATSTQPGLEDYSSYNEQFF.

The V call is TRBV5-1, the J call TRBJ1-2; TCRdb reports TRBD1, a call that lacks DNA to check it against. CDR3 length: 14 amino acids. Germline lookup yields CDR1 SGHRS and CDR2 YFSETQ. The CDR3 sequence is CASSSGVKQAGYTF.

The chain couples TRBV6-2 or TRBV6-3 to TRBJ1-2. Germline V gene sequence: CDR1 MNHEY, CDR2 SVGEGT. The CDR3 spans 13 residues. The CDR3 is CASSGGYDYGYTF.

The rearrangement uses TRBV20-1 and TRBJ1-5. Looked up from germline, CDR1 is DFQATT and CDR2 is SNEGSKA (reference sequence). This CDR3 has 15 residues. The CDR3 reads CSARWEAASNQPQHF.

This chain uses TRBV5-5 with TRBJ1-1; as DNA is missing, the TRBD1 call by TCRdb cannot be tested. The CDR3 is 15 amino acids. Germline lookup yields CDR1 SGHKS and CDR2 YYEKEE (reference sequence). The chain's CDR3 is CASSSVGQINTEAFF.

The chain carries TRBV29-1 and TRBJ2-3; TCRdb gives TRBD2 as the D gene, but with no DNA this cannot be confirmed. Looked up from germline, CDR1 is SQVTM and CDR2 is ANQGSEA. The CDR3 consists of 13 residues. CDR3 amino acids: CSVGLAGIDTQYF.

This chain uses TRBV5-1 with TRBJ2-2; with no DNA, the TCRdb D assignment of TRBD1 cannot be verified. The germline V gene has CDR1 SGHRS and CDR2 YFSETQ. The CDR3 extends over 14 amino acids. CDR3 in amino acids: CASSGGSNTGELFF.

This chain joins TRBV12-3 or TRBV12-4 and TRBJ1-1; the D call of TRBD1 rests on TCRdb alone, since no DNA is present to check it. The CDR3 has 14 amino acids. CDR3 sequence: CASSLRQGTSIAFF.

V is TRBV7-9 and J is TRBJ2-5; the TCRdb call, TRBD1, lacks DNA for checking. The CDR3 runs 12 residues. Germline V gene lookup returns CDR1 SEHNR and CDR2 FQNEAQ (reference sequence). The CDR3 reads CASTKGRETQYF.

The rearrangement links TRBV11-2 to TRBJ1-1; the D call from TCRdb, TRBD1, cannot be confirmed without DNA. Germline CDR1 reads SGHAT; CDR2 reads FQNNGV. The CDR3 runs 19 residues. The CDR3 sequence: CASSLTDLGRGTRGTEAFF.